Below are 27 T cell receptor beta chains sequenced from a single sample in a study of blood T cell repertoires in COVID-19. Libraries were prepared by immunoSEQ multiplex PCR; TCRdb keeps only in-frame clonotypes and omits some of them. Here the sample spans hundreds of thousands of clones, 85% being singletons. The sequenced material came from peripheral blood. The receptors here all came from a man in his forties or fifties with active or convalescent COVID-19.

CDR3 protein: CASSYGRETSNEQFF. The CDR3 region has the DNA TGTGCCAGCAGTTACGGGCGGGAGACTTCCAATGAGCAGTTCTTC. The chain uses TRBV6-6 and TRBJ2-1; TRBD2 matches 7 bases. The CDR3 contains 15 residues. The V gene's germline CDR1 is MNHNY and CDR2 SVGAGI (reference sequence). After removal of 2 bases from V and 6 bases from J, the junction contained 7 bases not matched to a gene.

J is TRBJ2-3 and V is TRBV9; 7 nucleotides align to TRBD2. The CDR3 consists of 18 residues. Per germline, CDR1 SGDLS and CDR2 YYNGEE. V lost 0 bases, J lost 6 bases, and 16 bases stayed unmatched. CDR3: CASSVESAGAAGTDTQYF. The CDR3 DNA follows: TGTGCCAGCAGCGTAGAATCGGCGGGAGCCGCCGGTACGGATACGCAGTATTTT.

This chain connects TRBV12-5 to TRBJ2-5, with 7 bases identical to TRBD1. V shed 5 bases and J 5 bases; nucleotides not matched to a gene: 8. Germline-derived CDR1 and CDR2 are LGHNT and FRNRAP. The CDR3 runs 14 residues. CDR3 loop: CASGPDRVPETQYF. For the CDR3, the DNA is TGTGCTAGTGGTCCCGACAGGGTTCCCGAGACCCAGTACTTC.

The chain employs TRBV29-1 and TRBJ1-1; weak D call: TRBD1 (5 bases). The V end lost 4 bases, the J end lost 1 base, and 13 bases lay between the germline ends. Germline CDR1 SQVTM, CDR2 ANQGSEA. This CDR3 is 14 amino acids long. CDR3 sequence reads: CSVAFPGGNTEAFF. In DNA, the CDR3 is TGCAGCGTTGCGTTTCCCGGGGGGAACACTGAAGCTTTCTTT.

The rearrangement uses TRBV6-5 and TRBJ2-3; D gene ambiguous. Trimming pared 5 bases from V and 2 bases from J, leaving 5 bases between. CDR1 MNHEY and CDR2 SVGAGI come from the germline V gene. This CDR3 contains 12 residues. The CDR3 DNA reads TGTGCCAGCAGTCACACCACAGATACGCAGTATTTT. Its protein product is CASSHTTDTQYF.

The rearrangement links TRBV3-1 (or the pseudogene TRBV3-2) to TRBJ2-4; 8 bases fit TRBD1. CDR3 size: 15 residues. With 1 base clipped from V and 1 base from J, the junction kept 0 bases outside the gene matches. CDR1 is LGHDT and CDR2 is YNNKEL in the germline V gene (reference sequence). The CDR3 loop reads CASSQGDRAKNIQYF. CDR3 nucleotide sequence: TGTGCCAGCAGCCAAGGGGACAGGGCCAAAAACATTCAGTACTTC.

V usage is TRBV9 and J usage is TRBJ2-2; possible D gene TRBD2, 5 bases. Germline assignment: CDR1 SGDLS and CDR2 YYNGEE. Deletions cut 0 bases from V and 8 bases from J, with 11 bases between. The CDR3 has 14 residues. Here the CDR3 reads CASSVGGKGGELFF. CDR3 DNA sequence: TGTGCCAGCAGCGTAGGAGGGAAGGGAGGGGAGCTGTTTTTT.

This clone came up a few times. This rearrangement joins TRBV4-1 to TRBJ2-3; TRBD1 matches at 7 bases. This CDR3 has 16 residues. The germline V gene has CDR1 MGHRA and CDR2 YSYEKL. V was clipped by 1 base and J by 0 bases; unmatched bases: 4. The CDR3 coding sequence is TGCGCCAGCAGCCAAGTGAGGGGGCGAAGCACAGATACGCAGTATTTT. It encodes CASSQVRGRSTDTQYF.

The chain employs TRBV9 and TRBJ2-7; 10 positions agree with TRBD1. Germline loops: CDR1 SGDLS, CDR2 YYNGEE. CDR3 length: 15 amino acids. V lost 3 bases, J lost 6 bases, and 9 bases stayed unmatched. The CDR3 bases are TGTGCCAGCAGCGGGGCCGGGACAGGGGACGGCGAGCAGTACTTC. It yields the protein CASSGAGTGDGEQYF.

The rearrangement joins TRBV4-3 to TRBJ2-3, with D possibly TRBD2 on 7 matching bases. Deletions cut 0 bases from V and 6 bases from J, with 13 bases between. CDR3 length: 15 residues. In germline, CDR1 is LGHNA, CDR2 YSLEER. The CDR3 protein is CASSQEGGGADTQYF. In DNA form, the CDR3 reads TGCGCCAGCAGCCAAGAAGGTGGGGGGGCCGATACGCAGTATTTT.

The chain is built from TRBV7-9 and TRBJ1-1; TRBD1 aligns across 10 bases. Germline values: CDR1 SEHNR, CDR2 FQNEAQ (reference sequence). Trimming removed 4 bases from V and 5 bases from J; junction bases left unmatched: 7. The CDR3 contains 15 residues. Here the CDR3 reads CASSSRQGAWTEAFF. The CDR3 coding sequence is TGTGCCAGCAGCTCGCGACAGGGGGCCTGGACTGAAGCTTTCTTT.

The chain uses TRBV27 and TRBJ1-2; 7 bases line up with TRBD1. Looked up from germline, CDR1 is MNHEY and CDR2 is SMNVEV (reference sequence). V lost 5 bases and J lost 6; bases outside the gene matches: 9. This CDR3 is 14 amino acids long. The CDR3 spells CASSTRQGWNGYTF. Written as DNA, the CDR3 is TGTGCCAGCAGTACCCGACAGGGTTGGAATGGCTACACCTTC.

This clone turned up a few times. V usage is TRBV9 and J usage is TRBJ2-7; TRBD2 matches at 8 bases. V shed 2 bases, J shed 6 bases, and the junction held 4 bases outside the gene matches. The CDR3 is 13 amino acids. Germline CDR1 is SGDLS and CDR2 is YYNGEE. The CDR3 sequence: CASSVTSVSEQYF. The CDR3 DNA follows: TGTGCCAGCAGCGTGACTAGCGTCAGCGAGCAGTACTTC.

The chain combines TRBV28 with TRBJ2-1; TRBD2 might be the D (5 bases). Trimming removed 8 bases from V and 8 bases from J, with 22 bases in between. The CDR3 spans 15 residues. CDR1 and CDR2 (germline): MDHEN, SYDVKM. CDR3 protein: CASGSTAGVRDEQFF. The CDR3 bases are TGTGCCAGCGGGTCTACTGCGGGCGTACGGGATGAGCAGTTCTTC.

The chain uses TRBV10-3 and TRBJ2-1; possibly TRBD2 for D (6 bases). The CDR3 length is 16 residues. Trimming took off 4 bases at V and 6 bases at J, with 19 bases between the two ends. Germline V CDR1 and CDR2: ENHRY, SYGVKD. CDR3 bases: TGTGCCATCAGTGGGGACTCCCACGCCCTCGGCAATGAGCAGTTCTTC. Amino acids: CAISGDSHALGNEQFF.

The rearrangement links TRBV3-1 (or the pseudogene TRBV3-2) to TRBJ1-2, with a possible D match to TRBD1 (5 bases). Germline V lookup: CDR1 LGHDT, CDR2 YNNKEL (reference sequence). V lost 4 bases, J lost 5 bases, and 14 bases lay in between. The CDR3 has 14 residues. CDR3 sequence: CASSLRQTDYGYTF. The CDR3 nucleotides read TGTGCCAGCAGCCTACGACAGACCGATTATGGCTACACCTTC.

In regard to this clone: Other nucleotide sequences from this sample produce the same CDR3. The V call is TRBV12-3 or TRBV12-4, the J call TRBJ2-5; TRBD2 matches 10 bases. The CDR3 totals 13 residues. V trimming: 6 bases; J trimming: 5 bases; junction bases outside the gene matches: 3. The CDR3 reads CASSLAGVETQYF. CDR3 sequence (DNA): TGTGCCAGCAGCCTAGCGGGAGTGGAGACCCAGTACTTC.

This chain joins TRBV14 and TRBJ2-5; 9 nucleotides match TRBD2. The V gene's germline CDR1 is SGHDN and CDR2 FVKESK. The CDR3 covers 14 residues. V shed 2 bases and J 5 bases; nucleotides not matched to a gene: 3. The chain's CDR3 is CASSQHSGSETQYF. The CDR3 DNA reads TGTGCCAGCAGCCAACATAGCGGGAGTGAGACCCAGTACTTC.

J is TRBJ2-7 and V is TRBV6-6, with 7 bases aligning to TRBD1. Per the germline V gene, CDR1 is MNHNY and CDR2 is SVGAGI (reference sequence). Trimming at V came to 5 bases and at J to 7 bases, leaving 17 bases not matched to a gene. The CDR3 covers 16 residues. Here the CDR3 reads CASSRQTGKRIGEQYF. In nucleotides, the CDR3 is TGTGCCAGCAGTCGACAGACAGGGAAAAGGATTGGGGAGCAGTACTTC.

The gene calls are TRBV3-1 (or the pseudogene TRBV3-2) and TRBJ2-2; unclear D gene. The CDR3 length is 14 residues. The V gene lost 2 bases and the J gene lost 6 bases, with 10 bases spanning the gap. CDR1 is LGHDT, CDR2 YNNKEL, per germline (reference sequence). In DNA form, the CDR3 reads TGTGCCAGCAGCCAATTCAGTACCGCCGGGGAGCTGTTTTTT. Residues: CASSQFSTAGELFF.

V usage is TRBV5-5 and J usage is TRBJ1-1; 10 bases agree with TRBD1. The junction had 4 bases not matched to a gene; V was cut back by 4 bases and J by 4 bases. The germline V gene has CDR1 SGHKS and CDR2 YYEKEE (reference sequence). The CDR3 is 14 residues long. The DNA of the CDR3 is TGTGCCAGCAGCGGGGACAGGGGCCGCACTGAAGCTTTCTTT. Encoded protein: CASSGDRGRTEAFF.

The chain is built from TRBV3-1 (or the pseudogene TRBV3-2) and TRBJ1-1, with D possibly matching TRBD1 (5 bases). Germline assignment: CDR1 LGHDT and CDR2 YNNKEL (reference sequence). The CDR3 runs 13 residues. Trimming removed 6 bases at V and 2 bases at J, with 10 bases between. CDR3 residues: CASRPTVNTEAFF. The CDR3 coding sequence is TGTGCCAGCAGACCGACAGTAAACACTGAAGCTTTCTTT.

This clone is a singleton in its sample. The rearrangement joins TRBV27 to TRBJ1-1, with 9 bases that match TRBD1. Germline-derived CDR1 and CDR2 are MNHEY and SMNVEV (reference sequence). This CDR3 is 16 amino acids long. V shed 6 bases and J 4 bases; nucleotides not matched to a gene: 12. Here the CDR3 reads CASRRAGTGYGTEAFF. CDR3 nucleotides: TGTGCCAGCAGGCGGGCCGGGACAGGGTACGGCACTGAAGCTTTCTTT.

In this sample, this clone turned up once. The chain is built from TRBV9 and TRBJ1-5; perhaps TRBD1 as D (5 bases). The CDR3 totals 19 residues. CDR1 is SGDLS and CDR2 is YYNGEE in the germline V gene. Trimming removed 3 bases from V and 2 bases from J, with 24 bases in between. CDR3 DNA: TGTGCCAGCAGCGCACGCCTAACAGGTTACGAGAAGGGCAATCAGCCCCAGCATTTT. This encodes CASSARLTGYEKGNQPQHF.

V and J are TRBV5-1 and TRBJ2-7; the match to TRBD2 covers 7 bases. Germline-derived CDR1 and CDR2 are SGHRS and YFSETQ. This CDR3 has 15 residues. V was pared by 0 bases and J by 5 bases, with 8 bases of the junction left unmatched. CDR3 DNA: TGCGCCAGCAGCTTGGTGGGCGGGAGTATCGACGAGCAGTACTTC. Encoded protein: CASSLVGGSIDEQYF.

The chain links TRBV18 to TRBJ2-6, with 11 bases matching TRBD1. Germline CDR1 and CDR2: KGHSH and LQKENI. The trim removed 3 bases at V and 0 bases at J, leaving 4 bases unmatched. The CDR3 is 18 residues long. The CDR3 nucleotides are TGTGCCAGCTCACCTAGGACAGGGGGCGCCTCTGGGGCCAACGTCCTGACTTTC. Encoded protein: CASSPRTGGASGANVLTF.

The gene calls are TRBV6-5 and TRBJ1-1; possible D gene TRBD1, 6 bases. The V gene lost 2 bases and the J gene lost 8 bases, with 12 bases spanning the gap. Germline assignment: CDR1 MNHEY and CDR2 SVGAGI. The CDR3 has 13 residues. The CDR3 region has the DNA TGTGCCAGCAGTTACGGGGGCAGGGAAGAAGCTTTCTTT. It encodes CASSYGGREEAFF.